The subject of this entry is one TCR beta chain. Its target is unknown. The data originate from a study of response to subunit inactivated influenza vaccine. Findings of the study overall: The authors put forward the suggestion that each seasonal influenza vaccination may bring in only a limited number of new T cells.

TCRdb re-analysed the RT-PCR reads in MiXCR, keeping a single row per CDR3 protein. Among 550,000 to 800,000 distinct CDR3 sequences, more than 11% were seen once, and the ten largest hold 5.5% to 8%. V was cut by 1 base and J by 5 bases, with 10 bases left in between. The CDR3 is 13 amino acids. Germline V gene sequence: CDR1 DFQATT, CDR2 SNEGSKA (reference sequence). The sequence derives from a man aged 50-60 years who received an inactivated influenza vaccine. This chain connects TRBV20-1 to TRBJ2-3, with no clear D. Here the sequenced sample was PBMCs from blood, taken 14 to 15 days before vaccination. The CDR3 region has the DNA TGCAGTGCTAGAGGGCTAGATGGAGATACGCAGTATTTT. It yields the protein CSARGLDGDTQYF.